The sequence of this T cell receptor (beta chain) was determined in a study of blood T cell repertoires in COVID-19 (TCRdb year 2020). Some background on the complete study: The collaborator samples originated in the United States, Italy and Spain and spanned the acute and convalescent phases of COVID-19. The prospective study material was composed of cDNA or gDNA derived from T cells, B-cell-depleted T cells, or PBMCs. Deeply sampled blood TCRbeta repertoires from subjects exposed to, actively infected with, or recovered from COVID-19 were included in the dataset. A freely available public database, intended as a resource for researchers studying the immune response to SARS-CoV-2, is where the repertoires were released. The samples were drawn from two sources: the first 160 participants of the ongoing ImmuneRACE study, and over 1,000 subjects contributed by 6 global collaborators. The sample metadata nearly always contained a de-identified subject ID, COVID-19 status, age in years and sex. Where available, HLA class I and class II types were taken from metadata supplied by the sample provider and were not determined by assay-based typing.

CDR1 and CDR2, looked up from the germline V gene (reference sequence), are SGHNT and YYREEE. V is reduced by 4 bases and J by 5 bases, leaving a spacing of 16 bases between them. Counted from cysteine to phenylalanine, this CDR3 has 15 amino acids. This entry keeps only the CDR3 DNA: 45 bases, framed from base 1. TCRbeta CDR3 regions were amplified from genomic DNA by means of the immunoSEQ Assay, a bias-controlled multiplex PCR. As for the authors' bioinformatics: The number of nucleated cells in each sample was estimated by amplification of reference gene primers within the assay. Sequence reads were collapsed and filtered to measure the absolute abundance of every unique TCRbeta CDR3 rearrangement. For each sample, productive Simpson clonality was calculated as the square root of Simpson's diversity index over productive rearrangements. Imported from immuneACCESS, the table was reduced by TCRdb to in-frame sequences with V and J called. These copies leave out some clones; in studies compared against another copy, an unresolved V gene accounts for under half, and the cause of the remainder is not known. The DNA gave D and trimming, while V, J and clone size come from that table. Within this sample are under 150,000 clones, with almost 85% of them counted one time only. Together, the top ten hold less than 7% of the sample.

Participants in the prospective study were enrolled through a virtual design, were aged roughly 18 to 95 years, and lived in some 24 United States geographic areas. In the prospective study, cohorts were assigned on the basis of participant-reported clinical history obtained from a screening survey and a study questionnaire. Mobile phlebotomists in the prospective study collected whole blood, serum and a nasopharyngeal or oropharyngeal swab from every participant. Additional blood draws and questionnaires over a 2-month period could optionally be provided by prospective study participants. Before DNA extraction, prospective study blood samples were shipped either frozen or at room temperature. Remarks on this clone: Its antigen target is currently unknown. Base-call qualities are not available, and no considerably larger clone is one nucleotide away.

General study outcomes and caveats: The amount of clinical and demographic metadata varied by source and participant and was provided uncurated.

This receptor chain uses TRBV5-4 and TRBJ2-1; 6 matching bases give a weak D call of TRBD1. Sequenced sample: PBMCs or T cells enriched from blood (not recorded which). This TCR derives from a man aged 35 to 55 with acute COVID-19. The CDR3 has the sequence CASSLDSRSHNEQFF. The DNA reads TGTGCCAGCAGCCTGGACAGCCGGTCCCACAATGAGCAGTTCTTC. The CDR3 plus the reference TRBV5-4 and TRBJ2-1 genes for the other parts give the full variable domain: ETGVTQSPTHLIKTRGQQVTLRCSSQSGHNTVSWYQQALGQGPQFIFQYYREEENGRGNFPPRFSGLQFPNYSSELNVNALELDDSALYLCASSLDSRSHNEQFFGPGTRLTVL.